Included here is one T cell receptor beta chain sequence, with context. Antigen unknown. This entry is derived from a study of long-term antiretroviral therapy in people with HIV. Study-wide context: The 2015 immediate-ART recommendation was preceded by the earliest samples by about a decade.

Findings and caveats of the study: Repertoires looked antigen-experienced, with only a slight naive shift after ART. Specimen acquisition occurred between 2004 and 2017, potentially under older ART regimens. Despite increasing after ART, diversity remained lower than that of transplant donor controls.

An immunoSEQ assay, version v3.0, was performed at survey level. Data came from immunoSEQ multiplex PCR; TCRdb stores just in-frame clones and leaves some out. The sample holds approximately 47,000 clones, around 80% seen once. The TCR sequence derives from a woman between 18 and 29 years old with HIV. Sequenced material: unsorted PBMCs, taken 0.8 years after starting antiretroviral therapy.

CDR3 bases: TGTGCCATCACAGAAGGACAGGGAACCTACGAGCAGTACTTC. This translates into CAITEGQGTYEQYF. This chain joins TRBV10-3 and TRBJ2-7; 8 bases align to TRBD1. CDR3 length equals 14 residues. J gave up 2 bases and V 7 bases, and 7 bases lay outside the gene matches. The germline V gene encodes CDR1 ENHRY and CDR2 SYGVKD.